Listed here are 7 T cell receptor beta chains from one sample, sequenced in a study of sequential checkpoint blockade in melanoma. Treatment indicated: randomized to nivolumab then ipilimumab (arm A) or the reverse (arm B). The data were produced by immunoSEQ multiplex PCR, yet TCRdb's version contains in-frame clones alone and is incomplete. Altogether about 24,000 clones are present, roughly 86% being singletons, with the ten largest covering under 14%. The sample here was CD8+ T cells sorted from blood (inferred from file names), taken from a patient given nivolumab and ipilimumab in sequence. These receptors originate from a human donor with melanoma.

The V and J genes are TRBV27 and TRBJ2-4, with TRBD1 identical over 9 bases. Per the germline V gene, CDR1 is MNHEY and CDR2 is SMNVEV (reference sequence). V shed 5 bases and J 0 bases; nucleotides not matched to a gene: 5. This CDR3 region has 16 residues. For the CDR3, the DNA is TGTGCCAGCAGTCGGGACAGGGCCCTAGCCAAAAACATTCAGTACTTC. It codes for CASSRDRALAKNIQYF.

This rearrangement joins TRBV5-1 to TRBJ2-7, with a possible D match to TRBD1 (6 bases). Between the trimmed V and J ends, which lost 0 bases and 2 bases, there was a span of 9 bases. The CDR3 is 14 residues long. Germline lookup yields CDR1 SGHRS and CDR2 YFSETQ. For the CDR3, the DNA is TGCGCCAGCAGCTTGGGGGGGCCTACCTACGAGCAGTACTTC. This encodes CASSLGGPTYEQYF. The entire variable domain, with the rest obtained from reference TRBV5-1 and TRBJ2-7, is as follows: KAGVTQTPRYLIKTRGQQVTLSCSPISGHRSVSWYQQTPGQGLQFLFEYFSETQRNKGNFPGRFSGRQFSNSRSEMNVSTLELGDSALYLCASSLGGPTYEQYFGPGTRLTVT.

V is TRBV28 and J is TRBJ1-4, with D tentatively TRBD1 (6 bases). The CDR3 is 15 amino acids. CDR1 is MDHEN, CDR2 SYDVKM, per germline. V gave up 5 bases and J gave up 3 bases, with 13 bases separating them. CDR3 nucleotides: TGTGCCAGCAGTCCCCCCGGGACACCTAATGAAAAACTGTTTTTT. Amino acids: CASSPPGTPNEKLFF.

The chain is built from TRBV7-9 and TRBJ2-7; tentative D call: TRBD1 (6 bases). The CDR3 consists of 14 residues. V lost 2 bases to trimming and J lost 2 bases, with 10 bases between them. Germline CDR1 SEHNR, CDR2 FQNEAQ (reference sequence). The CDR3 is CASSLTGTPYEQYF. The CDR3 DNA reads TGTGCCAGCAGCTTAACCGGGACACCCTACGAGCAGTACTTC.

This clone was picked up a small number of times. The chain joins TRBV27 to TRBJ2-5; D may be TRBD2 (6 bases). In germline, CDR1 is MNHEY, CDR2 SMNVEV (reference sequence). Between the trimmed V and J ends, which lost 3 bases and 5 bases, there was a span of 13 bases. The CDR3 length is 14 residues. CDR3 coding DNA: TGTGCCAGCAGTTTGCGGGACGCCGGGGAGACCCAGTACTTC. Protein: CASSLRDAGETQYF.

The chain is built from TRBV6-5 and TRBJ2-7; D might be TRBD1 (7 bases). V shed 0 bases and J shed 4 bases, with 16 bases lying between them. In germline, CDR1 is MNHEY, CDR2 SVGAGI. The CDR3 runs to 16 residues. CDR3 sequence reads: CASSYSSGGGKYEQYF. DNA of the CDR3: TGTGCCAGCAGTTACTCGAGTGGAGGGGGCAAGTACGAGCAGTACTTC.

The chain carries TRBV28 and TRBJ1-3; tentatively, D is TRBD1 (5 bases). The ends were cut back, 4 bases at V and 0 bases at J, with 19 bases in the middle. The CDR3 is 18 residues long. Germline values: CDR1 MDHEN, CDR2 SYDVKM. The CDR3 DNA reads TGTGCCAGCAGTTCCCAGAACAGGCGGTCTCTCTCTGGAAACACCATATATTTT. It is translated as CASSSQNRRSLSGNTIYF.